This TCR beta chain was retrieved from a study of OX40 agonist ivuxolimab in advanced cancers. The wider study: Patients in dose escalation had liver, melanoma, kidney or head and neck cancers. Three patients, one with hepatocellular carcinoma and two with cutaneous melanoma, responded partially.

Blood specimens came from baseline, cycle 4 day 1, and cycle 7 day 1. CDR3 length: 14 amino acids. The junction had 9 bases not matched to a gene; V was cut back by 6 bases and J by 7 bases. Germline assignment: CDR1 MDHEN and CDR2 SYDVKM. General observations from the study: Both CD4+ and CD8+ T cell populations in blood had undergone clonal expansion by week 6 at 0.1 to 3.0 mg/kg.

Clones were read by immunoSEQ multiplex PCR, and TCRdb kept only the in-frame ones, dropping some. Of approximately 84,000 clones in the sample, roughly nine tenths are singletons; the top ten hold over 0.15%. In regard to this clone: Its matching antigen is unknown.

The J gene is TRBJ2-4, the V gene TRBV28; 7 positions match TRBD1. The specimen comprised CD4+ or CD8+ T cells sorted from blood, sampled in a trial of the OX40 agonist ivuxolimab. This TCR was sampled from an adult with an advanced solid tumor such as melanoma, head and neck, liver or kidney cancer. This CDR3 reads CASRTWDRRNIQYF. In nucleotides, the CDR3 is TGTGCCAGCAGGACTTGGGACAGAAGGAACATTCAGTACTTC. Complete variable domain (other parts from reference TRBV28 and TRBJ2-4): DVKVTQSSRYLVKRTGEKVFLECVQDMDHENMFWYRQDPGLGLRLIYFSYDVKMKEKGDIPEGYSVSREKKERFSLILESASTNQTSMYLCASRTWDRRNIQYFGAGTRLSVL.